This T cell receptor (beta chain) comes out of a study of shared clonotypes between healthy human individuals (dated by TCRdb to about 2020). Regarding the study in general: The cohort included a few men and a couple of women between 18 and 49 years of age. Per donor, leukapheresis produced somewhere between about 0.94 and 9 billion PBMCs. To increase sequencing depth and limit assay-specific biases, TCR repertoire library preparation and sequencing were carried out by different laboratories using diverse techniques. To estimate repertoire size and how much clonotype sharing occurs between individuals, the study deeply sequenced the blood TCR repertoires of roughly 5 healthy adults. For each donor, three plates each were used for CD4 naive and CD4 memory, two plates were used for CD8 naive, and one plate was used for CD8 memory.

Many counts were recorded for this clone. There is no known antigen for this receptor. No clone much larger than this one lies a single base away; base qualities are absent. Study-wide conclusions, independent of this receptor: Sampling was restricted to blood, and TCR repertoires in tissues likely differ from the TCR repertoires found in blood. Estimated clonotype richness was generally larger for naive than for memory subsets. Because the study included a small number of donors, the genetic and exposure-history diversity represented was limited. Based on pairwise subsampling, the degree of clonotype sharing among donors was expected to be affected by sequencing depth. About 4.5% of naive CD4, approximately 3.7% of naive CD8, around 2.3% of memory CD4, and roughly 0.4% of memory CD8 clonotypes were shared across several donors. Even with the large sequencing depth, rarefaction of the sorted-subset datasets indicated that sequencing was incomplete. Clonotypes shared by all four sorted-subset donors showed higher generation probabilities than non-shared clonotypes.

The CDR3 goes from the cysteine to the phenylalanine over 15 residues. Just CDR3 DNA is preserved here, 45 bases in frame from base 1. Relative to germline, V is 7 bases shorter and J is 1 base shorter, with 16 bases between their ends. CDR1 MDHEN and CDR2 SYDVKM are derived from the germline V gene. TCR CDR3 regions were amplified from genomic DNA by multiplex PCR using the deep immunoSEQ assay. Extracted genomic DNA from each cell subset was distributed evenly across all wells of several immunoSEQ 96-well plates, and each plate was treated as a replicate. For sorted subsets, each replicate PCR was loaded with approximately 190 ng genomic DNA, equivalent to 30,000 or so T cell genomes. Purified libraries were measured with a Qubit 3.0 fluorometer, size-checked on a Bioanalyzer 2100, and measured again with the KAPA Library Quantification kit. Every immunoSEQ 96-well plate was sequenced on a separate single-read 150-cycle Illumina NextSeq 550 flow cell. The study's own analysis went as follows. Because the immunoSEQ output included only junctional sequences and no quality scores, the filtering could not be the same as the filtering used for full-length reads. Sequences were annotated with PyIR, a Python wrapper for IgBLAST v1.9, and V/J genes and CDR3 were assigned using IMGT germline references. Any read was removed if the V/J assignment was weak (E-value above 1e-6), the CDR3 was missing, or the read contained stop codons, out-of-frame junctions, or ambiguous translated residues. V3J clonotypes were defined as sequences sharing an identical inferred V gene, J gene, and CDR3 amino acid sequence. The percentage overlap between two repertoires was calculated by dividing the number of shared unique clonotypes by the size of the smaller repertoire. Three approaches were used to assess repertoire richness: RTK rarefaction, the Chao1 estimator, and Recon v2.1 estimates of unobserved clonotypes. Generation probabilities for all TCRbeta clonotypes obtained by the gDNA method from several donors were computed using OLGA. TCRdb retrieved this table from immuneACCESS and kept in-frame rearrangements only. Not all clones are present; in checked studies, unresolved V genes account for under half, and no reason is known for the remainder. That table gives V, J and clone size, and the DNA gave D and trimming. This sample has nearly 750,000 clones in its table, and approximately 72% of those were observed once. Jointly, the top ten make up approximately 1.8% of the sample.

The donors were healthy, HIV-negative adults who had no recently reported acute infections or vaccinations. Only Caucasian adults living in Nashville, Tennessee, USA were represented among the donors. Magnetic negative selection was used to enrich CD4+ T cells, after which naive cells were positively selected on CD45RA and the negative fraction became the memory subset. Blood was obtained by leukapheresis, after which PBMCs were separated by Ficoll-Histopaque density gradient centrifugation and cryopreserved in liquid nitrogen vapor phase. Analytical flow cytometry was used to check the purity and quantity of every magnetically sorted T cell population. Genomic DNA was isolated from every sorted fraction and measured by UV absorbance on a Nanodrop 2000c.

Sequenced input: memory CD4+ T cells sorted from blood. What the cell subset or site label conveys for this sample: CD45RA-negative fraction. The clonotype was recovered from a woman younger than 45 in good health. The chain couples TRBV28 to TRBJ1-1; a tentative D call is TRBD1 (6 bases match). The CDR3 region reads CASTPGDNRNTEAFF. DNA sequence: TGTGCCAGCACTCCTGGGGACAACCGGAACACTGAAGCTTTCTTT.